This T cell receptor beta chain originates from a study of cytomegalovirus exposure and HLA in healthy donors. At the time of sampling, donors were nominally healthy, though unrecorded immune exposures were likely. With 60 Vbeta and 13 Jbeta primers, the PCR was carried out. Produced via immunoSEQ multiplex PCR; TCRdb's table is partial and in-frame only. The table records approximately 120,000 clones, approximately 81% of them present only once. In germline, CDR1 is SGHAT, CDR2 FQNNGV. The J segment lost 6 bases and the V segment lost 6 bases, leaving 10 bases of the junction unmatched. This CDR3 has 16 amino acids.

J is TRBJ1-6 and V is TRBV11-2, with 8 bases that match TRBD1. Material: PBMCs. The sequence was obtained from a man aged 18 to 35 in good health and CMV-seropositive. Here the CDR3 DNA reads TGTGCCAGCAGGGCCGTACGGGGACAGGTTAATTCACCCCTCCACTTT. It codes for CASRAVRGQVNSPLHF.